Given below is one TCR beta chain in context. Its antigen is not known. These data belong to a study of OX40 agonist ivuxolimab in advanced cancers. On the study more broadly: Participants averaged around 60 years of age (range about 23 to 80) and were roughly 80% male. One hepatocellular carcinoma and a couple of cutaneous melanoma patients partially responded.

V gave up 4 bases and J gave up 6 bases; unmatched junction bases: 6. The CDR3 contains 14 residues. Germline V gene lookup returns CDR1 PRHDT and CDR2 FYEKMQ (reference sequence). This table comes from immunoSEQ multiplex PCR, and its TCRdb copy is limited to in-frame clones, with some not included. The sample yields tens of thousands of clones, about 83% seen once. Findings of the study overall: With doses of 0.1 to 3.0 mg/kg, CD4+ and CD8+ blood T cells had undergone clonal expansion by week 6.

The specimen comprised CD4+ or CD8+ T cells sorted from blood, sampled in a trial of the OX40 agonist ivuxolimab. The chain employs TRBV13 and TRBJ1-5; the match to TRBD1 covers 7 bases. The receptor was isolated from an adult with an advanced solid tumor such as melanoma, head and neck, liver or kidney cancer. The CDR3 spells CASSSQGEGQPQHF. The DNA of the CDR3 is TGTGCCAGCAGCTCCCAGGGGGAGGGTCAGCCCCAGCATTTT. Variable domain in full (rest from reference TRBV13 and TRBJ1-5): AAGVIQSPRHLIKEKRETATLKCYPIPRHDTVYWYQQGPGQDPQFLISFYEKMQSDKGSIPDRFSAQQFSDYHSELNMSSLELGDSALYFCASSSQGEGQPQHFGDGTRLSIL.